Listed below are T cell receptor beta chains from one sample, sequenced in a study of cytomegalovirus exposure and HLA in healthy donors. Repertoires were generated with immunoSEQ multiplex PCR, while TCRdb's copy carries only in-frame clones and drops some. The repertoire holds 130,000 to 150,000 clones, with roughly 83% as singletons. The sequenced sample was PBMCs. The receptors derive from a man in his forties in good health and CMV-seropositive. Both conserved end residues are part of each CDR3. A D gene is named only where the DNA matches it firmly. The size entry is marked missing in some rows and otherwise reads once, few, many or a size class.

>TRBV11-1|once|NA|TRBJ1-1
CASSFGLGDTEAFF
TGTGCCAGCAGCTTCGGACTGGGCGACACTGAAGCTTTCTTT
>TRBV9|NA|TRBD2|TRBJ2-7
CASSGGDPPYEQYF
TGTGCCAGCAGTGGGGGGGACCCCCCCTACGAGCAGTACTTC
>TRBV5-4|once|NA|TRBJ1-1
CASSEGLSNTEAFF
TGTGCCAGCAGCGAGGGTTTGTCGAACACTGAAGCTTTCTTT
>TRBV30|NA|TRBD1|TRBJ1-1
CACWTGLSTEAFF
TGTGCCTGCTGGACAGGGTTGAGCACTGAAGCTTTCTTT
>TRBV6-5|once|NA|TRBJ1-1
CASRTPAGNTEAFF
TGTGCCAGCAGAACACCCGCAGGGAACACTGAAGCTTTCTTT
>TRBV7-2|NA|NA|TRBJ2-5
CASSLDPLVRETQYF
TGTGCCAGCAGCTTAGACCCACTAGTAAGGGAGACCCAGTACTTC
>TRBV10-1|NA|NA|TRBJ2-1
CARRMSLNKQFF
TGCGCCAGGCGGATGTCCCTCAACAAACAGTTCTTC
>TRBV6-6|NA|NA|TRBJ1-1
CASSTGQHTEAFF
TGTGCCAGCAGTACTGGACAGCACACTGAAGCTTTCTTT
>TRBV5-1|NA|TRBD1|TRBJ1-1
CASSAGQGENTEAFF
TGCGCCAGCAGCGCCGGACAGGGGGAGAACACTGAAGCTTTCTTT
>TRBV19|NA|NA|TRBJ2-1
CASSMKGSTINEQFF
TGTGCCAGTAGTATGAAGGGGTCTACCATCAATGAGCAGTTCTTC
>TRBV29-1|NA|TRBD2|TRBJ2-5
CSVVLAKSPETQYF
TGCAGCGTTGTACTAGCGAAAAGCCCAGAGACCCAGTACTTC
>TRBV7-9|once|TRBD2|TRBJ2-1
CASRPAGLGGNEQFF
TGTGCCAGCAGACCAGCGGGCTTGGGGGGGAATGAGCAGTTCTTC
>TRBV5-1|NA|TRBD1|TRBJ2-1
CASSRTGIHNEQFF
TGCGCCAGTAGCCGGACAGGGATCCACAATGAGCAGTTCTTC
>TRBV7-9|NA|TRBD2|TRBJ2-1
CASSAWTGTSGSNEQFF
TGTGCCAGCAGCGCCTGGACCGGGACTAGCGGGAGCAATGAGCAGTTCTTC
>TRBV4-3|NA|NA|TRBJ2-7
CASSQYGSSYEQYF
TGCGCCAGCAGCCAATACGGGAGCTCCTACGAGCAGTACTTC
>TRBV12-2|once|NA|TRBJ1-5
CASRIGQGRSNQPQHF
TGTGCAAGTCGCATCGGACAGGGCCGGAGCAATCAGCCCCAGCATTTT
>TRBV10-3|few|TRBD2|TRBJ2-5
CAISESPGLAVPGETQYF
TGTGCCATCAGTGAGTCGCCGGGACTAGCGGTCCCGGGGGAGACCCAGTACTTC
>TRBV25-1|NA|NA|TRBJ2-7
CASSEYDSYEQYF
TGTGCCAGCAGTGAATATGACAGCTACGAGCAGTACTTC
>TRBV29-1|NA|NA|TRBJ2-1
CSVAGRTNANEQFF
TGCAGCGTCGCGGGGCGTACAAACGCCAATGAGCAGTTCTTC
>TRBV18|NA|NA|TRBJ1-1
CASSPLGQNTEAFF
TGTGCCAGCTCACCACTGGGACAGAACACTGAAGCTTTCTTT
>TRBV6-5|NA|TRBD2|TRBJ2-3
CASSWGLAGVKDTQYF
TGTGCCAGCAGTTGGGGACTAGCGGGAGTTAAAGATACGCAGTATTTT
>TRBV18|NA|TRBD1|TRBJ2-7
CASSPGTVFYEQYF
TGTGCCAGCTCACCCGGGACAGTCTTCTACGAGCAGTACTTC
>TRBV27|NA|NA|TRBJ2-3
CASSFAGSTDTQYF
TGTGCCAGCAGTTTCGCGGGTTCGACAGATACGCAGTATTTT
>TRBV5-1|NA|NA|TRBJ1-1
CASRTELNTEAFF
TGCGCCAGCCGGACAGAGCTGAACACTGAAGCTTTCTTT
>TRBV7-8|NA|NA|TRBJ2-3
CASSFASDTQYF
TGTGCCAGCAGCTTCGCGTCAGATACGCAGTATTTT
>TRBV6-5|NA|TRBD2|TRBJ2-7
CASSYSYEPRERQYF
TGTGCCAGCAGTTACTCGTATGAGCCGCGGGAGAGGCAGTACTTC
>TRBV7-9|NA|NA|TRBJ2-5
CASSLVTEVQETQYF
TGTGCCAGCAGCTTAGTTACGGAGGTGCAGGAGACCCAGTACTTC
>TRBV2|NA|NA|TRBJ2-7
CASSESFEQYF
TGTGCCAGCAGTGAGTCCTTCGAGCAGTACTTC
>TRBV19|NA|NA|TRBJ2-7
CASSNDRPPYEQYF
TGTGCCAGTAGTAATGACAGACCACCCTACGAGCAGTACTTC
>TRBV5-1|NA|TRBD2|TRBJ2-2
CASSPGLAGVAGELFF
TGCGCCAGCAGTCCTGGACTAGCGGGAGTGGCCGGGGAGCTGTTTTTT
>TRBV7-9|NA|TRBD2|TRBJ2-1
CASSISGLESYNEQFF
TGTGCCAGCAGCATATCGGGACTAGAATCCTACAATGAGCAGTTCTTC
>TRBV5-4|once|TRBD1|TRBJ2-2
CASSLDRRGELFF
TGTGCCAGCAGCCTGGACAGGCGCGGGGAGCTGTTTTTT
>TRBV6-5|NA|NA|TRBJ1-2
CASRSPGRSGFYTF
TGTGCCAGCAGAAGCCCAGGGAGGAGTGGTTTCTACACCTTC
>TRBV19|few|NA|TRBJ2-3
CASSTADRDYTDTQYF
TGTGCCAGTAGTACCGCGGACAGAGATTACACAGATACGCAGTATTTT
>TRBV7-9|NA|NA|TRBJ1-4
CASSARRSNEKLFF
TGTGCCAGCAGCGCACGGCGGTCTAATGAAAAACTGTTTTTT
>TRBV5-6|NA|NA|TRBJ1-2
CASSLKTGGGYTF
TGTGCCAGCAGCTTGAAGACTGGAGGAGGCTACACCTTC
>TRBV15|few|NA|TRBJ2-5
CATSRPTLTGMVETQYF
TGTGCCACCAGCAGACCTACACTCACAGGGATGGTGGAGACCCAGTACTTC
>TRBV6-1|NA|NA|TRBJ2-7
CASSAVQGGSYEQYF
TGTGCCAGCAGCGCGGTGCAGGGCGGCTCCTACGAGCAGTACTTC
>TRBV11-3|NA|NA|TRBJ1-2
CASSLVGQTINYGYTF
TGTGCCAGCAGCTTAGTAGGACAGACTATTAACTATGGCTACACCTTC
>TRBV6-4|NA|NA|TRBJ1-6
CASSGELGSPLHF
TGTGCCAGCAGTGGAGAGCTTGGTTCACCCCTCCACTTT
>TRBV19|NA|NA|TRBJ1-5
CASSIRIGTGPNQPQHF
TGTGCCAGTAGTATTAGAATAGGAACAGGGCCCAATCAGCCCCAGCATTTT
>TRBV18|NA|TRBD2|TRBJ2-7
CATTARSGDFYEQYF
TGTGCCACCACAGCACGCAGCGGGGACTTCTACGAGCAGTACTTC
>TRBV19|few|NA|TRBJ1-5
CASTNRNQPQHF
TGTGCCAGTACGAACAGAAATCAGCCCCAGCATTTT